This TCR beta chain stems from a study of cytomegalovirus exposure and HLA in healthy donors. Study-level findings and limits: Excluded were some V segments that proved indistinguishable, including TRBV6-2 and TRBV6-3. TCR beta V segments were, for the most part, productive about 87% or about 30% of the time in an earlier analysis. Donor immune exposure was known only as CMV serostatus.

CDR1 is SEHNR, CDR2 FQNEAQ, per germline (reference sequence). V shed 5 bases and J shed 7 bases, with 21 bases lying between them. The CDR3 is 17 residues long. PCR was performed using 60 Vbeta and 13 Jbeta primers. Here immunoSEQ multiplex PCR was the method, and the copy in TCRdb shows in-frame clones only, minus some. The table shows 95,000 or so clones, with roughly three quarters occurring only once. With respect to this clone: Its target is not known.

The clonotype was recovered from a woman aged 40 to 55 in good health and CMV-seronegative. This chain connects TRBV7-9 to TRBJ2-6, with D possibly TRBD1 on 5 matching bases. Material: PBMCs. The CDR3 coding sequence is TGTGCCAGCAGCCCGTATCGTCGGACACCCCTAGCCAACGTCCTGACTTTC. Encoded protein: CASSPYRRTPLANVLTF.